This TCR beta chain emerged from a study of TIL therapy for anti-PD-1-resistant metastatic lung cancer. Whole-study context: Median tumor mutation burden was under 1.9 mutations per megabase. Study findings and constraints: This highly selected cohort may not generalize to typical lung cancer patients.

This clone came up once. Its antigen is undetermined. The libraries were made with immunoSEQ v3. Clones were read by immunoSEQ multiplex PCR, and TCRdb kept only the in-frame ones, dropping some. Here the sample spans under 65,000 clones, approximately 75% being singletons. As to time point: pre-treatment sample, taken before nivolumab and TIL therapy. The CDR3 runs to 15 residues. Germline-derived CDR1 and CDR2 are SGHDN and FVKESK. Trimming cost V 1 base and J 2 bases, with 12 bases left between them. This chain connects TRBV14 to TRBJ2-7; no firm D call. The clonotype comes from a person aged 25 to 85 with non-small cell lung cancer. Sample: blood, taken at baseline. The CDR3 loop is CASSQGSLVPYEQYF. CDR3 sequence (DNA): TGTGCCAGCAGCCAAGGATCCCTAGTACCCTACGAGCAGTACTTC. Full variable domain (missing parts from reference TRBV14 and TRBJ2-7): EAGVTQFPSHSVIEKGQTVTLRCDPISGHDNLYWYRRVMGKEIKFLLHFVKESKQDESGMPNNRFLAERTGGTYSTLKVQPAELEDSGVYFCASSQGSLVPYEQYFGPGTRLTVT.